This T cell receptor (beta chain) was sequenced for a study of blood T cell repertoires in COVID-19. Overall study context: Researchers got acute and convalescent COVID-19 samples from the United States, Italy and Spain. The analysed material was cDNA or gDNA that came from T cells, B-cell-depleted T cells, or PBMCs.

Original data processing: Estimated nucleated cell counts came from reference gene primer amplification. Repertoires were generated with immunoSEQ multiplex PCR, while TCRdb's copy carries only in-frame clones and drops some. V, J and clone size are taken as reported in that table, and D and trimming were inferred from the DNA itself. The sample carries 20,000 to 30,000 clones, approximately 86% recorded once. The TCR comes from a man between 50 and 59 years old with active COVID-19. What was sequenced was peripheral blood.

In DNA, the CDR3 is TGTGCCAGCAGGCAGGCCCACGAGCAGTACTTC. It translates to CASRQAHEQYF. This chain links TRBV28 with TRBJ2-7; D unclear. The CDR3 covers 11 residues. Trimming took off 6 bases at V and 5 bases at J, with 8 bases between the two ends. Germline V gene sequence: CDR1 MDHEN, CDR2 SYDVKM.